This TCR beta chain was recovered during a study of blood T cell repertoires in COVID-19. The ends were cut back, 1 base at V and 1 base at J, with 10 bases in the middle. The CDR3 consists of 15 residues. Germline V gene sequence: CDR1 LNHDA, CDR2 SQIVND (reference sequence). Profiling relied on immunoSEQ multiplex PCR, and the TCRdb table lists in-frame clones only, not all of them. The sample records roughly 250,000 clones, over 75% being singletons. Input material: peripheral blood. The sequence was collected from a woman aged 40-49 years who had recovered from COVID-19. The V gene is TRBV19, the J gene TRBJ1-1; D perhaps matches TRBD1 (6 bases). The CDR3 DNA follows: TGTGCCAGTAGTATAGTCGCAGGGGCGAACACTGAAGCTTTCTTT. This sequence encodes CASSIVAGANTEAFF.